One and the same sample provided the 8 T cell receptor beta chains below, sequenced in a study of T cells in Graves' hyperthyroidism and ophthalmopathy. Authors of the study amplified TCR beta CDR3 regions from RNA transcripts. Using the HTBI primer set, a first-round RT-PCR was run on the TCR CDR3. TCRdb fed the multiplex PCR reads into MiXCR, producing one record per CDR3 protein. There are a few hundred thousand distinct CDR3 sequences in the sample; roughly 46% occur only once, and roughly 19% lies in the top ten. Sequencing was done on a sample of peripheral blood or thyroid tissue (not recorded which). The receptors originated from an adult woman with Graves' disease, either hyperthyroidism or ophthalmopathy (not recorded which).

The rearrangement joins TRBV2 to TRBJ1-2; TRBD1 matches 8 bases. CDR1 SNHLY and CDR2 FYNNEI come from the germline V gene. V shed 6 bases, J shed 3 bases, and the junction held 6 bases outside the gene matches. There are 14 residues in the CDR3. CDR3 sequence reads: CASSPSRGHYGYTF. The CDR3 nucleotides read TGTGCCAGCAGCCCGTCCAGGGGGCACTATGGCTACACCTTC.

The sample holds many counts of this clonotype. The CDR3 bases are TGCAGTGCCCCAGGGTTCGGGGAAATTCAGAACGAGCAGTACTTC. It translates to CSAPGFGEIQNEQYF. The chain is built from TRBV20-1 and TRBJ2-7; D is perhaps TRBD1 or TRBD2 (5 bases each). Germline CDR1 and CDR2: DFQATT and SNEGSKA (reference sequence). The CDR3 is 15 amino acids. Trimming took 6 bases from V and 5 from J, leaving 23 bases between them.

This clonotype has just a few counts. CDR3 amino acids: CASSWQGVSGNTIYF. CDR3 sequence (DNA): TGTGCCAGCAGTTGGCAGGGGGTTTCTGGAAACACCATATATTTT. This sequence joins TRBV6-5 and TRBJ1-3; TRBD1 agrees at 7 bases. The V gene end was trimmed by 4 bases and the J gene end by 1 base; junction bases not matched to a gene: 4. The CDR3 extends over 15 amino acids. The germline CDR1 and CDR2 sequences are MNHEY and SVGAGI.

This clonotype has a count of ten or more. The V gene is TRBV29-1, the J gene TRBJ1-1; TRBD1 agrees at 8 bases. CDR3 size: 15 residues. Germline CDR1 is SQVTM and CDR2 is ANQGSEA. J lost 5 bases, V lost 6 bases, and 14 bases had no gene match. The CDR3 loop is CSVHQDRVGPTEAFF. Here the CDR3 DNA reads TGCAGCGTCCACCAGGACAGGGTTGGACCGACTGAAGCTTTCTTT.

The chain carries TRBV5-1 and TRBJ2-5; D perhaps matches TRBD1 (7 bases). Germline values: CDR1 SGHRS, CDR2 YFSETQ. This CDR3 comprises 15 residues. Trimming stripped 4 bases from V and 5 bases from J, with 18 bases between. The CDR3 protein is CASSLRKGAGETQYF. In DNA form, the CDR3 reads TGCGCCAGCAGCCTCAGAAAGGGGGCGGGGGAGACCCAGTACTTC.

This clonotype was found many times. This chain uses TRBV7-9 with TRBJ2-5, with D maybe TRBD2 (6 bases). This CDR3 has 13 residues. The germline gives CDR1 SEHNR, CDR2 FQNEAQ (reference sequence). The V and J ends lost 5 bases and 5 bases respectively, with 12 bases between them. The CDR3 sequence: CASSQAGSETQYF. CDR3 sequence (DNA): TGTGCCAGCAGCCAGGCGGGGTCGGAGACCCAGTACTTC.

This clonotype was seen at least ten times. This sequence joins TRBV10-3 and TRBJ2-2; 8 nucleotides agree with TRBD1. The junction had 12 bases not matched to a gene; V was cut back by 11 bases and J by 4 bases. The CDR3 runs 15 residues. CDR1 and CDR2 (germline): ENHRY, SYGVKD. This CDR3 reads CAAQGAALSTGELFF. The CDR3 DNA follows: TGTGCCGCTCAGGGGGCGGCCTTAAGCACCGGGGAGCTGTTTTTT.

This clonotype was counted many times. The chain employs TRBV7-2 and TRBJ2-7; the match to TRBD1 covers 9 bases. Trimming removed 1 base from V and 2 bases from J; junction bases left unmatched: 3. Germline V gene lookup returns CDR1 SGHTA and CDR2 FQGNSA. The CDR3 totals 15 residues. CDR3 DNA sequence: TGTGCCAGCAGCTTAGACCGACAGGGGGCCTACGAGCAGTACTTC. Residues: CASSLDRQGAYEQYF.